The clone carrying this TCR beta chain was found a few times. Antigen: not known. Time point given: patch test 2, 6 weeks after DPC sensitization. Treatment described: therapeutic diphenylcyclopropenone sensitization with weekly scalp DPC. Researchers extracted total RNA from unfractionated whole blood. These data come from a study of human T cells and chemical hapten exposure. Study-level background: The upper back received 0.01% DPC by patch testing, with results read at 6 days.

MiXCR was run by TCRdb on the RACE reads, yielding one entry per CDR3 protein. The table has about 140,000 distinct CDR3 sequences, 12% seen once. Study outcomes and limitations: Expanded TCRs made up significantly more big CDR3 similarity clusters than controls did.

The clonotype was recovered from a woman between 50 and 59 years old with alopecia areata. Some clones in this sample may be carry-over from other donors' samples. The sequencing used whole blood, collected in connection with sensitization to the hapten diphenylcyclopropenone (DPC).

The CDR3 sequence is CATSRRTGVAEQFF. CDR3 nucleotide sequence: TGTGCCACCAGCCGCAGGACAGGGGTCGCCGAGCAGTTCTTC. The chain uses TRBV24-1 and TRBJ2-1; TRBD1 matches at 9 bases. Germline V gene data show CDR1 as KGHDR and CDR2 as SFDVKD. V was pared by 7 bases and J by 10 bases, with 10 bases of the junction left unmatched. The CDR3 is made up of 14 amino acids.